These 18 T cell receptor beta chains came from one sample sequenced in a study of OX40 agonist ivuxolimab in advanced cancers. The table came from immunoSEQ multiplex PCR; TCRdb's copy has only in-frame clones and leaves some out. The sample consists of roughly 35,000 clones, about 81% of them appearing once. Specimen: CD4+ or CD8+ T cells sorted from blood, collected in a trial of the OX40 agonist ivuxolimab. The receptor source for this set is an adult with an advanced solid tumor such as melanoma, head and neck, liver or kidney cancer.

V and J are TRBV7-2 and TRBJ1-5; D remains unclear. Trimming took off 5 bases at V and 0 bases at J, with 20 bases between the two ends. This CDR3 is built from 18 residues. The germline CDR1 and CDR2 sequences are SGHTA and FQGNSA. CDR3 amino acids: CASSPHPRKKYSNQPQHF. CDR3 nucleotides: TGTGCCAGCAGCCCCCACCCCAGGAAGAAATATAGCAATCAGCCCCAGCATTTT.

The CDR3 spells CASRDRGTIYGYTF. The CDR3 nucleotides read TGTGCCAGTAGGGACCGGGGTACGATATATGGCTACACCTTC. This rearrangement joins TRBV19 to TRBJ1-2; D is uncertain. Between the trimmed V and J ends, which lost 6 bases and 5 bases, there was a span of 16 bases. The CDR3 has 14 residues. Germline CDR1 reads LNHDA; CDR2 reads SQIVND (reference sequence).

The chain uses TRBV2 and TRBJ1-5; D call uncertain. Germline CDR1 and CDR2: SNHLY and FYNNEI. Trimming took off 7 bases at V and 8 bases at J, with 18 bases between the two ends. The CDR3 is 14 residues long. CDR3 protein: CASTEDLQIKPQHF. The CDR3 DNA is TGTGCCAGCACCGAGGACCTACAGATCAAGCCCCAGCATTTT. The entire variable domain, with the rest obtained from reference TRBV2 and TRBJ1-5, is as follows: EPEVTQTPSHQVTQMGQEVILRCVPISNHLYFYWYRQILGQKVEFLVSFYNNEISEKSEIFDDQFSVERPDGSNFTLKIRSTKLEDSAMYFCASTEDLQIKPQHFGDGTRLSIL.

The chain recombines TRBV7-9 with TRBJ1-6; D is perhaps TRBD1 (6 bases). The germline CDR1 and CDR2 sequences are SEHNR and FQNEAQ (reference sequence). The CDR3 extends over 13 amino acids. With 2 bases removed from V and 8 bases from J, the gap between germline ends came to 7 bases. This CDR3 reads CASSLQGYSPLHF. The CDR3 DNA follows: TGTGCCAGCAGCTTACAGGGGTATTCACCCCTCCACTTT.

The V call is TRBV11-1, the J call TRBJ1-2, with a tentative D call TRBD1 (5 bases). The CDR3 is made up of 13 amino acids. Trimming took 5 bases from V and 4 from J, leaving 11 bases between them. CDR1 and CDR2 from the germline V gene are SGHAT and FQDESV (reference sequence). CDR3 in amino acids: CASSRYGTYGYTF. The CDR3 DNA reads TGTGCCAGCAGCCGGTATGGGACCTATGGCTACACCTTC.

The CDR3 sequence: CASSPGTAEETQYF. The CDR3 coding sequence is TGTGCCAGCAGTCCCGGGACAGCAGAAGAGACCCAGTACTTC. The rearrangement joins TRBV11-1 to TRBJ2-5; TRBD1 agrees at 7 bases. CDR3 length equals 14 residues. V shed 6 bases and J 3 bases; nucleotides not matched to a gene: 7. Germline V gene lookup returns CDR1 SGHAT and CDR2 FQDESV (reference sequence).

This clone showed up just once. The chain is built from TRBV2 and TRBJ2-1, with 8 bases aligning to TRBD2. The junction had 8 bases not matched to a gene; V was cut back by 4 bases and J by 3 bases. Per germline, CDR1 SNHLY and CDR2 FYNNEI. The length of the CDR3 is 16 residues. CDR3 nucleotide sequence: TGTGCCAGCAGTGTTACCGGGACTAGGGGCTACAATGAGCAGTTCTTC. This translates into CASSVTGTRGYNEQFF.

V is TRBV28 and J is TRBJ2-7; 9 bases map to TRBD1. The CDR3 is made up of 14 amino acids. CDR1 and CDR2 from the germline V gene are MDHEN and SYDVKM. Trimming at V came to 3 bases and at J to 4 bases, leaving 4 bases not matched to a gene. CDR3 sequence: CASSLVQGAYEQYF. DNA of the CDR3: TGTGCCAGCAGTTTGGTACAGGGGGCTTACGAGCAGTACTTC. The entire variable domain, with the rest obtained from reference TRBV28 and TRBJ2-7, is as follows: DVKVTQSSRYLVKRTGEKVFLECVQDMDHENMFWYRQDPGLGLRLIYFSYDVKMKEKGDIPEGYSVSREKKERFSLILESASTNQTSMYLCASSLVQGAYEQYFGPGTRLTVT.

About this clone: The junction and the germline gene differ at one end; a read error may be behind it. The CDR3 protein is CASSEQGNHYAQYF. In DNA, the CDR3 is TGTGCCAGCAGTGAGCAGGGAAACCACTACGCGCAGTACTTC. V and J are TRBV6-5 and TRBJ2-7; tentative D call: TRBD1 (5 bases). Germline CDR1 and CDR2: MNHEY and SVGAGI. The CDR3 has 14 residues.

The J gene is TRBJ1-5, the V gene TRBV27; 7 bases are shared with TRBD1. The V gene's germline CDR1 is MNHEY and CDR2 SMNVEV (reference sequence). The CDR3 consists of 18 residues. Trimming at V came to 6 bases and at J to 6 bases, leaving 20 bases not matched to a gene. This CDR3 is CASRSWGYEDRVPQPQHF. CDR3 DNA sequence: TGTGCCAGCAGATCTTGGGGTTACGAAGACAGGGTCCCTCAGCCCCAGCATTTT.

The V gene is TRBV30, the J gene TRBJ1-5; D may be TRBD1 (6 bases). V was pared by 4 bases and J by 6 bases, with 10 bases between. Germline V gene lookup returns CDR1 GTSNPN and CDR2 SVGIG (reference sequence). CDR3 length: 12 residues. This chain's CDR3 is CAWNRVGQPQHF. CDR3 coding DNA: TGTGCCTGGAACAGGGTAGGTCAGCCCCAGCATTTT. Drawing the rest from reference TRBV30 and TRBJ1-5, the complete variable domain is SQTIHQWPATLVQPVGSPLSLECTVEGTSNPNLYWYRQAAGRGLQLLFYSVGIGQISSEVPQNLSASRPQDRQFILSSKKLLLSDSGFYLCAWNRVGQPQHFGDGTRLSIL.

V and J are TRBV6-6 and TRBJ2-2; either TRBD1 or TRBD2 may fit D (6 bases each). Looked up from germline, CDR1 is MNHNY and CDR2 is SVGAGI (reference sequence). V was pared by 7 bases and J by 3 bases, with 12 bases between. The CDR3 length is 14 residues. In DNA form, the CDR3 reads TGTGCCAGCATTCGGGGGCGGGACACCGGGGAGCTGTTTTTT. The encoded protein is CASIRGRDTGELFF.

This chain uses TRBV9 with TRBJ1-6; unclear D gene. V shed 0 bases and J shed 8 bases, with 3 bases lying between them. CDR1 and CDR2 from the germline V gene are SGDLS and YYNGEE. The CDR3 extends over 12 amino acids. The CDR3 DNA follows: TGTGCCAGCAGCGTAGGAGATTCACCCCTCCACTTT. It is translated as CASSVGDSPLHF.

The chain is built from TRBV9 and TRBJ2-7; 7 bases line up with TRBD2. V lost 4 bases, J lost 1 base, and 5 bases stayed unmatched. Germline V CDR1 and CDR2: SGDLS, YYNGEE. The CDR3 is 14 residues long. CDR3 DNA sequence: TGTGCCAGCAGCCCCAGGGAGGGTTCCTACGAGCAGTACTTC. Its protein is CASSPREGSYEQYF. The variable domain in full, completed from reference TRBV9 and TRBJ2-7, reads DSGVTQTPKHLITATGQRVTLRCSPRSGDLSVYWYQQSLDQGLQFLIQYYNGEERAKGNILERFSAQQFPDLHSELNLSSLELGDSALYFCASSPREGSYEQYFGPGTRLTVT.

The chain couples TRBV19 to TRBJ1-5, with a weak D call TRBD1 (5 bases). V lost 6 bases and J 6 bases, leaving 15 bases between the germline ends. CDR1 is LNHDA and CDR2 is SQIVND in the germline V gene (reference sequence). This CDR3 has 14 amino acids. The CDR3 DNA reads TGTGCCAGTAGCGTCGGGGGATGGATTCAGCCCCAGCATTTT. Its protein product is CASSVGGWIQPQHF.

This clone has just one count. The rearrangement links TRBV7-6 to TRBJ2-5; 7 nucleotides match TRBD2. The CDR3 is made up of 15 amino acids. Germline-derived CDR1 and CDR2 are SGHVS and FNYEAQ. V was pared by 5 bases and J by 2 bases, with 8 bases of the junction left unmatched. CDR3 in amino acids: CASSDSRTRQETQYF. As DNA, the CDR3 is TGTGCCAGCAGCGACAGCCGGACTAGACAAGAGACCCAGTACTTC.

The rearrangement joins TRBV6-6 to TRBJ2-1; TRBD2 matches at 8 bases. In germline, CDR1 is MNHNY, CDR2 SVGAGI (reference sequence). The V segment lost 5 bases and the J segment 7 bases; nucleotides outside the gene matches: 7. The CDR3 length is 14 residues. CDR3 residues: CASSPSGRYNEQFF. In DNA form, the CDR3 reads TGTGCCAGCAGTCCTAGCGGGCGGTATAATGAGCAGTTCTTC.

V gene TRBV5-1 combines with J gene TRBJ2-5; D is perhaps TRBD1 (6 bases). The CDR3 has 14 amino acids. The V end lost 4 bases, the J end lost 4 bases, and 14 bases lay between the germline ends. Germline CDR1 SGHRS, CDR2 YFSETQ. CDR3 in DNA: TGCGCCAGCAGCATACAGGGTAGGGGAGAGACCCAGTACTTC. Translating gives CASSIQGRGETQYF.